The clone carrying this T cell receptor beta chain was seen at least ten times. Its antigen is as yet unknown. Unique molecular identifiers tagged individual cDNA molecules. From the 5' RACE reads, TCRdb called clonotypes with MiXCR, one entry per CDR3 protein. Of 55,000 or so distinct CDR3 sequences listed, approximately 13% were seen once; the top ten hold 1.4%. This sample was included in a study of early T cells in non-severe SARS-CoV-2 infection. General study findings and limits: Private and CD4 specificities were missed by VDJdb matching, skewed to anti-spike CD8.

The CDR3 loop spans 14 amino acids. Trimming removed 6 bases from V and 8 bases from J, with 19 bases in between. Germline CDR1 is MNHNY and CDR2 is SVGAGI (reference sequence). This TCR was recovered from an adult who was a healthcare worker with PCR-confirmed SARS-CoV-2 infection or an uninfected control (not recorded which). Sequencing used whole blood. The chain uses TRBV6-6 and TRBJ1-2, with D perhaps matching TRBD1 (5 bases). As DNA, the CDR3 is TGTGCCAGCAGACGTCCCAGCCAGGGAGAGGGCTACACCTTC. It codes for CASRRPSQGEGYTF.